One T cell receptor (beta chain) is described in this entry. The record originates from a study of control samples from healthy donors and cancer patients. The V and J ends lost 2 bases and 1 base respectively, with 10 bases between them. Germline assignment: CDR1 SGHRS and CDR2 YFSETQ. The CDR3 extends over 15 amino acids. Using immunoSEQ multiplex PCR, the repertoire was profiled, and TCRdb retains in-frame clones only, with some absent. The sample holds around 67,000 clones; more than 70% are singletons and the top ten take less than 6%. The TCR originated in a man aged 55 to 70 with colorectal cancer. The chain uses TRBV5-1 and TRBJ1-5; no clear D. Material: PBMCs. As DNA, the CDR3 is TGCGCCAGCAGCTTCGGCCATGAAAGCAATCAGCCCCAGCATTTT. Protein sequence: CASSFGHESNQPQHF.